The 10 T cell receptor beta chains presented below share a single source sample, sequenced in a study of blood T cell repertoires in COVID-19. The method was immunoSEQ multiplex PCR; TCRdb's version includes in-frame clones alone and lacks a portion of them. The sample shows some 49,000 clones, around 81% of them seen only once. The sample was peripheral blood. These receptors were collected from an elderly woman with COVID-19, enrolled during active disease.

The chain carries TRBV10-3 and TRBJ2-7; the match to TRBD2 covers 10 bases. There are 12 residues in the CDR3. Germline CDR1 and CDR2: ENHRY and SYGVKD. The junction had 1 base not matched to a gene; V was cut back by 6 bases and J by 5 bases. The CDR3 coding sequence is TGTGCCATCAGCAGCGGGGGGGACGAGCAGTACTTC. It is translated as CAISSGGDEQYF.

The chain has TRBV4-1 and TRBJ2-5, with 8 bases fitting TRBD1. V shed 2 bases, J shed 2 bases, and the junction held 7 bases outside the gene matches. Germline loops: CDR1 MGHRA, CDR2 YSYEKL. The CDR3 extends over 16 amino acids. The CDR3 sequence is CASSQTPGQVQETQYF. The CDR3 bases are TGCGCCAGCAGCCAAACCCCGGGACAGGTTCAAGAGACCCAGTACTTC.

The chain joins TRBV24-1 to TRBJ2-1, with TRBD2 identical over 16 bases. In germline, CDR1 is KGHDR, CDR2 SFDVKD. V dropped 4 bases and J dropped 7; count of bases not matched to a gene: 9. This CDR3 comprises 18 residues. The CDR3 here is CATSDGGLAGGSSNEQFF. The CDR3 coding sequence is TGTGCCACCAGTGACGGGGGACTAGCGGGAGGGTCTAGTAATGAGCAGTTCTTC.

This clone has only a few counts. This chain uses TRBV9 with TRBJ2-6; 8 bases align to TRBD1. Germline V lookup: CDR1 SGDLS, CDR2 YYNGEE. Trimming at V came to 0 bases and at J to 4 bases, leaving 6 bases not matched to a gene. This CDR3 contains 17 residues. DNA for the CDR3: TGTGCCAGCAGCGTAGCTACAGGGGGAGGAGGGGCCAACGTCCTGACTTTC. Its protein product is CASSVATGGGGANVLTF.

The chain has TRBV7-3 and TRBJ2-1; 13 bases match TRBD2. This CDR3 region has 15 residues. J was trimmed by 9 bases and V by 6 bases; bases with no gene match: 8. CDR1 and CDR2 from the germline V gene are SGHTA and FQGTGA. CDR3 residues: CASRPTSGRAAEQFF. CDR3 DNA sequence: TGTGCCAGCAGACCTACTAGCGGGAGGGCCGCTGAGCAGTTCTTC.

V gene TRBV24-1 combines with J gene TRBJ1-1; 7 bases match TRBD1. Germline-derived CDR1 and CDR2 are KGHDR and SFDVKD. V lost 7 bases to trimming and J lost 5 bases; unmatched junction nucleotides: 6. This CDR3 has 13 residues. In DNA, the CDR3 is TGTGCCACCAGAGACAGGGTCTCTACTGAAGCTTTCTTT. Protein sequence: CATRDRVSTEAFF.

J is TRBJ1-1 and V is TRBV4-1; unclear D gene. The CDR3 spans 14 residues. Germline lookup yields CDR1 MGHRA and CDR2 YSYEKL. V gave up 3 bases and J gave up 1 base, with 9 bases separating them. CDR3 DNA sequence: TGCGCCAGCAGCCATTACGACAAGAACACTGAAGCTTTCTTT. Translated, it gives CASSHYDKNTEAFF.

The genes are TRBV15 and TRBJ1-2, with D tentatively TRBD1 (5 bases). The CDR3 contains 15 residues. V lost 0 bases and J lost 5, with 13 bases in between. The germline gives CDR1 LNHNV, CDR2 YYDKDF (reference sequence). The chain's CDR3 is CATSRDMGGSYGYTF. For the CDR3, the DNA is TGTGCCACCAGCAGAGATATGGGGGGGTCGTATGGCTACACCTTC.

The rearrangement links TRBV30 to TRBJ2-2; the D is unclear. In germline, CDR1 is GTSNPN, CDR2 SVGIG (reference sequence). V lost 3 bases to trimming and J lost 5 bases, with 13 bases between them. This CDR3 is 14 amino acids long. In DNA form, the CDR3 reads TGTGCCTGGAGCAAACTGACTCTTACCGGGGAGCTGTTTTTT. Its translation: CAWSKLTLTGELFF.

The V and J genes are TRBV21-1 and TRBJ2-1; the D call in the table, TRBD2, was not verified against the DNA. TRBV21-1 represents a pseudogene. This CDR3 comprises 15 residues. The CDR3 DNA is TGTGCCAGCAGTAAGACTAGCGGGAGGGCCTTTGAGCAGTTCTTC. Translation: CASSKTSGRAFEQFF.